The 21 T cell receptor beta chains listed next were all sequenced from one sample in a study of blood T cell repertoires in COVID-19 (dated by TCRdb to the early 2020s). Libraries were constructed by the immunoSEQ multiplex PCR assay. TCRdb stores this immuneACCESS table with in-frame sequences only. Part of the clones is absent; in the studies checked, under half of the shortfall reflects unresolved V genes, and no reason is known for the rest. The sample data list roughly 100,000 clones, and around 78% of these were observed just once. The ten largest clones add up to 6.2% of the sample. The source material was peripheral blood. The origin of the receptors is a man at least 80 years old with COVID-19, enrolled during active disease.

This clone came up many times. The CDR3 bases are TGCGCCAGCAGCCAAGAGGTACTAGCGGTAATGAACACCGGGGAGCTGTTTTTT. As protein: CASSQEVLAVMNTGELFF. This chain connects TRBV4-3 to TRBJ2-2; 8 bases agree with TRBD2. Trimming took 0 bases from V and 1 from J; bases not matched to a gene: 7. CDR1 LGHNA and CDR2 YSLEER come from the germline V gene. This CDR3 is built from 18 residues.

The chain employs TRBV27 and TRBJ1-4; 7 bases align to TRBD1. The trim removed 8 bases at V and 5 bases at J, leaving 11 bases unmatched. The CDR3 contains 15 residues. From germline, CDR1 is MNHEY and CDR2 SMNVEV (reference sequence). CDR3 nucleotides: TGTGCCAGCCTAGTCCCCGGGACAGTAAATGAAAAACTGTTTTTT. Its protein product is CASLVPGTVNEKLFF. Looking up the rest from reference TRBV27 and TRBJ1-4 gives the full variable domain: EAQVTQNPRYLITVTGKKLTVTCSQNMNHEYMSWYRQDPGLGLRQIYYSMNVEVTDKGDVPEGYKVSRKEKRNFPLILESPSPNQTSLYFCASLVPGTVNEKLFFGSGTQLSVL.

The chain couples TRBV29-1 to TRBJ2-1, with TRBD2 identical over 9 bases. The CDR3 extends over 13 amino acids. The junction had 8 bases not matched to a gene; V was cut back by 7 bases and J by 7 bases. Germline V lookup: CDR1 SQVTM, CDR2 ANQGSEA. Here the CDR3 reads CSDIAGVANEQFF. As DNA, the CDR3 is TGCAGCGACATAGCGGGAGTGGCAAATGAGCAGTTCTTC.

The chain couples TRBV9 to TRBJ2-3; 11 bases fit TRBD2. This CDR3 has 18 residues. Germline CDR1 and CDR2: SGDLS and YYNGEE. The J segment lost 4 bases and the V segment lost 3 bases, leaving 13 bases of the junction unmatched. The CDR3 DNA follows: TGTGCCAGCAGCGCCCCGGGAGCGATAGCGGGGGGGGCAGATACGCAGTATTTT. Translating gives CASSAPGAIAGGADTQYF.

The DNA of the CDR3 is TGTGCCAGCAGTTCTTACAGGTACTCTAACTATGGCTACACCTTC. It encodes CASSSYRYSNYGYTF. V is TRBV28 and J is TRBJ1-2; perhaps TRBD1 as D (5 bases). The germline V gene has CDR1 MDHEN and CDR2 SYDVKM. V shed 4 bases and J shed 0 bases, with 12 bases lying between them. The CDR3 runs to 15 residues.

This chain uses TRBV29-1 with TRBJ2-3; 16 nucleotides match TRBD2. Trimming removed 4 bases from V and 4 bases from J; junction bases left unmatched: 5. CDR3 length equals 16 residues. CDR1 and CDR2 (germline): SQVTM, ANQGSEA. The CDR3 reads CSVGGTSGRAPDTQYF. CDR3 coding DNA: TGCAGCGTTGGGGGGACTAGCGGGAGGGCCCCAGATACGCAGTATTTT.

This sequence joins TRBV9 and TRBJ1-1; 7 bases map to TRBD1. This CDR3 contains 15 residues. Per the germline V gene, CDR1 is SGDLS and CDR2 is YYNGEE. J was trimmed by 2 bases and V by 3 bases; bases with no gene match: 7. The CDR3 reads CASSARQGANTEAFF. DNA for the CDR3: TGTGCCAGCAGCGCACGACAGGGAGCCAACACTGAAGCTTTCTTT.

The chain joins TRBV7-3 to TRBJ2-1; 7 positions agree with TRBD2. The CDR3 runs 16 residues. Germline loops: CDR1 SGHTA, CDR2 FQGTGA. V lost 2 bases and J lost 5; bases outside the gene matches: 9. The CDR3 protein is CASSLSSGDYNNEQFF. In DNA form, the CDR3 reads TGTGCCAGCAGCTTATCCAGCGGGGATTACAACAATGAGCAGTTCTTC.

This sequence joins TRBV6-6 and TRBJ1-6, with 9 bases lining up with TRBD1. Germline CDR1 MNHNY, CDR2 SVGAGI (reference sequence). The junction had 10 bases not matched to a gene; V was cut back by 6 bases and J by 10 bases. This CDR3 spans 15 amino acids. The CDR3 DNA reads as TGTGCCAGCAGATACCCGGGACAGGGCGGATCACCCCTCCACTTT. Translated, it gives CASRYPGQGGSPLHF.

CDR3 sequence (DNA): TGTGCCAGCAGCTCCATTAGCGGGAGGGATTACAATGAGCAGTTCTTC. Protein sequence: CASSSISGRDYNEQFF. V and J are TRBV5-6 and TRBJ2-1, with TRBD2 matching 11 bases. The CDR3 has 16 residues. Germline V gene sequence: CDR1 SGHDT, CDR2 YYEEEE. J lost 4 bases, V lost 3 bases, and 6 bases had no gene match.

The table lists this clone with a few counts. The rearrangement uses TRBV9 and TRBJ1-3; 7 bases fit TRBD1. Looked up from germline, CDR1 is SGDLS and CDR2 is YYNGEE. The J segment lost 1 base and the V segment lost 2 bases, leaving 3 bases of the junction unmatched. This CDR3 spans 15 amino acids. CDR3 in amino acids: CASSVEGASGNTIYF. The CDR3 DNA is TGTGCCAGCAGCGTCGAGGGGGCGTCTGGAAACACCATATATTTT.

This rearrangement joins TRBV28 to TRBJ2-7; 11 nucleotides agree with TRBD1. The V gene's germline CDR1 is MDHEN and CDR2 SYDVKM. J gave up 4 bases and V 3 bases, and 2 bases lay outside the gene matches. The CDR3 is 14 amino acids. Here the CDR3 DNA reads TGTGCCAGCAGTTTCGGGACAGGGGGATACGAGCAGTACTTC. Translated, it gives CASSFGTGGYEQYF. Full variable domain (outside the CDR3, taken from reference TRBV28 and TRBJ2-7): DVKVTQSSRYLVKRTGEKVFLECVQDMDHENMFWYRQDPGLGLRLIYFSYDVKMKEKGDIPEGYSVSREKKERFSLILESASTNQTSMYLCASSFGTGGYEQYFGPGTRLTVT.

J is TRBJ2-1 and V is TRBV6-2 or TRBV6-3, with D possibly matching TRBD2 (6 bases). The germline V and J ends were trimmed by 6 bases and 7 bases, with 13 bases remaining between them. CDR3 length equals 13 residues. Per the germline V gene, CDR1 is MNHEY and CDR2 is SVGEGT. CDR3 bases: TGTGCCAGCAGCCTAGCGTTTAATAATGAGCAGTTCTTC. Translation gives CASSLAFNNEQFF.

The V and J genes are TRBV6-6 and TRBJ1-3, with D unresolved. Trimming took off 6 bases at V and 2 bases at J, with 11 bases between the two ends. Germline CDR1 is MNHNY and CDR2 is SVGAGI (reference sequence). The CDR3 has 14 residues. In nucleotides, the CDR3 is TGTGCCAGCAGACGCTCGGGTGCTGGAAACACCATATATTTT. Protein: CASRRSGAGNTIYF.

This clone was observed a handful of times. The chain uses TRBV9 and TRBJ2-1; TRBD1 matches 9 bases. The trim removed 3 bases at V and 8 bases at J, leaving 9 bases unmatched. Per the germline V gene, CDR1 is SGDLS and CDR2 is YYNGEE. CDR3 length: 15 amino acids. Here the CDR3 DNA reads TGTGCCAGCAGCGCCGGGGACAGGGCCGTAGATGAGCAGTTCTTC. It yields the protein CASSAGDRAVDEQFF.

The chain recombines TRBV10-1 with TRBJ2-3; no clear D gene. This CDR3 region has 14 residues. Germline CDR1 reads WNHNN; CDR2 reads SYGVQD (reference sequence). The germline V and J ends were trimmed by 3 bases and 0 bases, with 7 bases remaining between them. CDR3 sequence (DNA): TGCGCCAGCAGTGATTCGAGTAGCACAGATACGCAGTATTTT. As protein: CASSDSSSTDTQYF.

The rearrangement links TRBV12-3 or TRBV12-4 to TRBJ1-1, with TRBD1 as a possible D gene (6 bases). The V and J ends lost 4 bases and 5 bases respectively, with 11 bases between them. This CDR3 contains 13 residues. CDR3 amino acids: CASSWGRGTEAFF. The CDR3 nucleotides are TGTGCCAGCAGTTGGGGCAGGGGAACTGAAGCTTTCTTT.

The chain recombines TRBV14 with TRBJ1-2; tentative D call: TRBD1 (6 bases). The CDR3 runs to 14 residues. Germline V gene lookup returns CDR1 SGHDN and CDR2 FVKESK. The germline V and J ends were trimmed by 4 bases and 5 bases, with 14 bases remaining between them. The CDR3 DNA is TGTGCCAGCAGCCTAACAGGGTTTTCTTATGGCTACACCTTC. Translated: CASSLTGFSYGYTF.

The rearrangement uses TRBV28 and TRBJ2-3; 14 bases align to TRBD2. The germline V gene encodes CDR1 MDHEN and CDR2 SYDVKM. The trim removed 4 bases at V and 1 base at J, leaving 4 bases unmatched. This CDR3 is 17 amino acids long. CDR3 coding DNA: TGTGCCAGCAGTTCCGGGACTAGCGGGAGAGGCACAGATACGCAGTATTTT. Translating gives CASSSGTSGRGTDTQYF.

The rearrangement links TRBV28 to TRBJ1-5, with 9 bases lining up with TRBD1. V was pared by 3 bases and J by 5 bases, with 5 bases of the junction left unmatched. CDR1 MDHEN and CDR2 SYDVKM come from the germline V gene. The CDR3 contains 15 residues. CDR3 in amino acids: CASSFGDREYQPQHF. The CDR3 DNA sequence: TGTGCCAGCAGTTTTGGGGACAGGGAGTATCAGCCCCAGCATTTT.

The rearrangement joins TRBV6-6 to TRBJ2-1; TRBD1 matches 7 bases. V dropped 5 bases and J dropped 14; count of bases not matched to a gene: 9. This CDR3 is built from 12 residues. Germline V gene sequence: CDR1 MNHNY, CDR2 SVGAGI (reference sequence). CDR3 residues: CASSQNRGEEFF. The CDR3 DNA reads TGTGCCAGCAGTCAGAACAGGGGCGAGGAGTTCTTC.